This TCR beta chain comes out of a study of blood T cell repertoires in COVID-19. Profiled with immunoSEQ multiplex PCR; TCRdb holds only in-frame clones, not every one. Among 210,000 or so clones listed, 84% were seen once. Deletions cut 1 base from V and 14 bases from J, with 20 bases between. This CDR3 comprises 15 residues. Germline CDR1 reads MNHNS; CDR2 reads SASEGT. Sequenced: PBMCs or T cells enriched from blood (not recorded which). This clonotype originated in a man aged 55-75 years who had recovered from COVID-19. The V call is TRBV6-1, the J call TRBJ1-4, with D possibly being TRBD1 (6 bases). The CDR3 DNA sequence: TGTGCCAGCAGTGAAGAGGGTAGGACAGTACCTCGGCTGTTTTTT. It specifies CASSEEGRTVPRLFF.